This T cell receptor (beta chain) was documented in a study of T cells after yellow fever vaccination (dated by TCRdb to the late 2010s). Broadly, across the study: The SMART-Seq v4 Ultra Low Input RNA kit was used to prepare libraries from fractions with low cell numbers. To follow T-cell clones before and after both primary and booster YFV17D yellow fever vaccination, bulk TCR alpha and beta repertoires underwent longitudinal sequencing. The cohort comprised two healthy male donors, one aged 18 to 30 and one aged 30 to 39 years. Blood was collected at multiple timepoints before and after primary and secondary immunization, and bulk PBMC replicates and cell subsets were isolated.

This clonotype appeared a few times. Its antigen is still unknown. Qualities for individual bases were not recorded, and no much larger clone is one base off. CDR1 and CDR2 are drawn from the germline V gene: LGHNA, YSLEER. The CDR3 goes from the cysteine to the phenylalanine over 15 residues. Kept here is only the CDR3 DNA, which spans 45 bases and is read in frame from base 1. V has 3 bases trimmed and J has 4 bases trimmed; junction bases matching no gene number 4. According to the study, the label for this sample's treatment or condition signals: live attenuated yellow fever vaccine strain. At each blood-draw timepoint, two biological replicates of bulk PBMCs were collected. PBMCs were isolated from peripheral blood using a standard Ficoll-Paque protocol. TriZol was used to extract RNA from bulk PBMCs, from CD4 and CD8 fractions, and from dextramer-positive and dextramer-negative fractions. Points the paper makes about the study in general: The secondary T-cell response was found to be weaker but faster than the primary response, with a peak reached on day 5 rather than on day 15. A small share of clonotypes occurred in both CD4 and CD8 compartments, likely arising from convergent recombination. Most clones expanded after primary vaccination were re-detected after the booster (about 96% of CD4 and 88% of CD8), suggesting broad memory maintenance. Only a couple of donors were included in the study, so the extent to which the findings can be generalized is limited. Because abundant contaminating clonotypes from the bulk population could be contained in FACS-sorted repertoires, computational filtering was required.

TCR cDNA was synthesized by 5'RACE template switching, through which a universal primer site and unique molecular identifiers were introduced. Priming for cDNA synthesis came from both the TCR alpha and TCR beta constant segments. Libraries were amplified in two PCR steps, with sample barcodes and sequencing adapters added in the second step. Sequencing of libraries was performed on Illumina HiSeq 2500 (2x100 bp) or NovaSeq (2x150 bp). For the original study's pipeline: MIGEC was used to demultiplex reads and collapse the reads into UMI consensus sequences, and MiXCR was used for V(D)J alignment. Vaccine-responding clonotypes were identified with edgeR using replicate PBMC samples, with FDR below 0.01 and a log2 fold change above 5 up to day 15 being required. Bulk clonotypes were assigned CD4 or CD8 identity according to which sequenced CD4 or CD8 repertoire held them at higher abundance. TCRdb cleaned the public reads at Q25 with fastp, built clones with MiXCR and kept in-frame beta chains. Each CDR3 protein gets just one entry, which takes the most common genes and DNA from the rows behind it. The V and J calls were not made by the authors but by TCRdb's processing. Within this sample are almost 600,000 distinct CDR3 sequences, with less than 15% of them counted one time only. In total, the top ten clones hold 11% to 15% of the sample.

The rearrangement joined TRBV4-3 to TRBJ2-1, with 9 middle bases fitting TRBD1. The receptor was isolated from a man aged 25 to 40 who received the YFV17D yellow fever vaccine. The sample was PBMCs, taken on the day of the yellow fever booster vaccination. The CDR3 region: CASSHGQGPYNEQFF. The bases read TGCGCCAGCAGCCACGGACAGGGGCCGTACAATGAGCAGTTCTTC.